This TCR beta chain was sequenced during a study of cytomegalovirus exposure and HLA in healthy donors. Across the whole study: Out of approximately 170 million T cells, an earlier analysis found some 120 million unique TCR beta sequences in total. Most genotyped donors, around four fifths of fewer than 400, had Caucasian-associated genetic ancestry.

Study-wide findings and caveats: In a later analysis, productive TCRs from donors in an Asian-associated ancestry cluster reportedly carried fewer N-insertions than the cohort mean. Indistinguishable V segments such as TRBV6-2 and TRBV6-3 were excluded.

This clone was counted between two and nine times. Its cognate antigen is unknown. This same CDR3 is encoded by further DNA sequences in the sample. V gave up 5 bases and J gave up 3 bases, with 8 bases separating them. This CDR3 spans 11 amino acids. Germline V gives CDR1 DFQATT, CDR2 SNEGSKA (reference sequence). The study ran its PCR with 60 Vbeta and 13 Jbeta primers. TCRdb keeps only in-frame clones here, not all; method: immunoSEQ multiplex PCR. The table shows some 130,000 clones, with about 8.9% occurring only once. The specimen was PBMCs. The sequence came from a man aged 50-60 years in good health and CMV-seronegative. The chain has TRBV20-1 and TRBJ2-7; D is uncertain. The CDR3 sequence is CSALSGYEQYF. The CDR3 DNA is TGCAGTGCTCTAAGTGGCTACGAGCAGTACTTC.